This entry concerns a single TCR beta chain. The data were taken from a study of blood T cell repertoires in COVID-19. Clones were read by immunoSEQ multiplex PCR, and TCRdb kept only the in-frame ones, dropping some. The sample consists of 150,000 to 200,000 clones, 65% to 85% of them appearing once. The sample consisted of PBMCs or T cells enriched from blood (not recorded which). The source is a woman aged 55-70 years who had recovered from COVID-19.

This CDR3 is CASSVRGALGTDTQYF. The CDR3 DNA reads TGTGCCAGCAGCGTTAGGGGTGCTTTGGGGACAGATACGCAGTATTTT. This rearrangement joins TRBV9 to TRBJ2-3; D is perhaps TRBD1 (5 bases). This CDR3 is 16 amino acids long. V dropped 2 bases and J dropped 3 bases, with 16 bases sitting between them. CDR1 SGDLS and CDR2 YYNGEE come from the germline V gene.